The TCR beta chain described here comes from a study of T cell responses to AZD1222 COVID-19 vaccine. Study observations and caveats: Reportedly, nearly half of unique spike TCRs recognized epitopes outside B.1.351/B.1.1.7 mutations.

Generated by immunoSEQ multiplex PCR, the TCRdb table keeps only in-frame clones and is missing some. The sample shows about 130,000 clones, roughly 92% of them seen only once. A note on this clone: Its antigen is unknown.

The CDR3 is 16 amino acids. Losses at the gene ends were 6 bases for V and 5 bases for J; bases not matched to a gene: 15. Per germline, CDR1 SNHLY and CDR2 FYNNEI. Material: peripheral blood, obtained 28 days after the second AZD1222 dose. The J gene is TRBJ2-7, the V gene TRBV2; 8 bases fit TRBD1. The sequence derives from an adult who received the AZD1222 COVID-19 vaccine. This chain's CDR3 is CASRNQGHSGGDEQYF. CDR3 nucleotides: TGTGCCAGCAGGAACCAGGGACATTCAGGGGGCGACGAGCAGTACTTC.